The present entry profiles one T cell receptor beta chain with its context. Repertoires were generated with immunoSEQ multiplex PCR, while TCRdb's copy carries only in-frame clones and drops some. The profile shows fewer than 400,000 clones, over 70% of them singletons. These data come from a study of blood T cell repertoires in COVID-19. This CDR3 is 15 amino acids long. Germline CDR1 and CDR2: SGHAT and FQNNGV. V was trimmed by 5 bases and J by 7 bases, leaving 15 bases between them. This TCR came from a man aged 30-40 years with active or convalescent COVID-19. The rearrangement joins TRBV11-2 to TRBJ1-6; no definite D call. The sample comprised peripheral blood. The CDR3 reads CASSLRVERNSPLHF. DNA for the CDR3: TGTGCCAGCAGCCTACGGGTGGAGAGGAATTCACCCCTCCACTTT. Based on the CDR3 plus reference TRBV11-2 and TRBJ1-6, the full variable domain is EAGVAQSPRYKIIEKRQSVAFWCNPISGHATLYWYQQILGQGPKLLIQFQNNGVVDDSQLPKDRFSAERLKGVDSTLKIQPAKLEDSAVYLCASSLRVERNSPLHFGNGTRLTVT.